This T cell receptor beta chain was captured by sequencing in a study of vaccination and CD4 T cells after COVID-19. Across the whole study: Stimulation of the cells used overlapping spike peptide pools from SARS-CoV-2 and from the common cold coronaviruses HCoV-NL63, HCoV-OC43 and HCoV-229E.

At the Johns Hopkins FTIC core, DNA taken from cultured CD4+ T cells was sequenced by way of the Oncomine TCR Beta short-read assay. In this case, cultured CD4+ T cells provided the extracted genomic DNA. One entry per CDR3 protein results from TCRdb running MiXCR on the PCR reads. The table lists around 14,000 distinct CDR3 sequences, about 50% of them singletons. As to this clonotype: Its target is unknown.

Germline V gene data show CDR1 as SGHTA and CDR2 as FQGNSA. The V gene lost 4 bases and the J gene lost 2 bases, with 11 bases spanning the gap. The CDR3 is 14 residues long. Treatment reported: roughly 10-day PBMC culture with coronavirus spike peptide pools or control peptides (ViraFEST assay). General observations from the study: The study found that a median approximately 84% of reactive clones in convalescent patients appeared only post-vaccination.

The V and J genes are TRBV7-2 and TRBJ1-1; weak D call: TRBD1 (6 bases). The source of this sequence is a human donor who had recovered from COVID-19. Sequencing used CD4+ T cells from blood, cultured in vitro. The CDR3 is CASSYRGGNTEAFF. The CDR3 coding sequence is TGTGCCAGCAGCTACCGAGGGGGAAACACTGAAGCTTTCTTT. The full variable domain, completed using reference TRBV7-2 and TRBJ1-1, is GAGVSQSPSNKVTEKGKDVELRCDPISGHTALYWYRQSLGQGLEFLIYFQGNSAPDKSGLPSDRFSAERTGGSVSTLTIQRTQQEDSAVYLCASSYRGGNTEAFFGQGTRLTVV.